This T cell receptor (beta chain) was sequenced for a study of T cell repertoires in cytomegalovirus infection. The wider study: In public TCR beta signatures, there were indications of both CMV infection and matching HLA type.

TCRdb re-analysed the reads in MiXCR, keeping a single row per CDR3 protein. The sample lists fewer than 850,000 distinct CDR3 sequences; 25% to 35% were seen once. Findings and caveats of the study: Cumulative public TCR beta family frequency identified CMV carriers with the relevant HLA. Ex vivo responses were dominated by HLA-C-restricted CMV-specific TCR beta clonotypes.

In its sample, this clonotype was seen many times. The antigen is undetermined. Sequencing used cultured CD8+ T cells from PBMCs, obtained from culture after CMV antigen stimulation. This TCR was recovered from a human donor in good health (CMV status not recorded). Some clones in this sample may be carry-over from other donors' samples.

The CDR3 DNA follows: TGTGCCAGCAGCTCCTTGGGGAGCTACACCGGGGAGCTGTTTTTT. This encodes CASSSLGSYTGELFF. This chain connects TRBV7-6 to TRBJ2-2; tentatively, D is TRBD2 (5 bases). Trimming shortened V by 4 bases and J by 3 bases, and 12 bases separated the two germline ends. The CDR3 contains 15 residues. Germline V gene data show CDR1 as SGHVS and CDR2 as FNYEAQ.